This T cell receptor (beta chain) emerged from a study of CD8 T cells in ankylosing spondylitis. General observations from the study: The study identified a TCR beta motif of under ten highly homologous variants that appeared characteristic of ankylosing spondylitis blood.

From the 5' RACE reads, TCRdb called clonotypes with MiXCR, one entry per CDR3 protein. There are around 130,000 distinct CDR3 sequences in the sample; about a tenth occur only once, and 2.5% to 4% lies in the top ten. This clonotype was detected ten times or more. Its specificity is unknown. CDR1 DFQATT and CDR2 SNEGSKA come from the germline V gene (reference sequence). V was pared by 0 bases and J by 5 bases, with 8 bases of the junction left unmatched. CDR3 length: 16 residues. This receptor was taken from a male donor with ankylosing spondylitis or in good health (not recorded which). The chain joins TRBV20-1 to TRBJ2-5, with 11 bases aligning to TRBD2. The specimen sequenced was blood, either unsorted or a sorted T cell fraction (not recorded which). CDR3 region: CSARDWASGRFETQYF. The CDR3 nucleotides are TGCAGTGCTAGAGATTGGGCTAGCGGGAGGTTTGAGACCCAGTACTTC.